This T cell receptor (beta chain) appears in the sequencing data of a study of T-cell memory formation after mild COVID-19. Across the whole study: Clusters of TCRs were largely donor specific. Study conclusions and caveats: Mainly CM and EM harbored the contracting CD4+ clones; mainly EMRA harbored the CD8+ ones.

CDR1 and CDR2 (germline): SGHRS, YFSETQ. V was pared by 4 bases and J by 1 base, with 8 bases of the junction left unmatched. This CDR3 spans 16 amino acids. TCRalpha and TCRbeta libraries used 5'RACE with constant-segment primers and UMIs. TCRdb analysed the 5' RACE reads with MiXCR anew, one entry per CDR3 protein. This sample yields under 150,000 distinct CDR3 sequences, of which around a sixth are seen a single time; around 14% belongs to the top ten. As regards this clonotype: The antigen remains undetermined.

The chain employs TRBV5-1 and TRBJ2-5; 9 nucleotides line up with TRBD2. Sequenced input: PBMCs or a T cell subset sorted from them (not recorded which). This sequence was found in an adult woman who had mild COVID-19 (a few samples of this study predate the infection). Cell type and time point are not known. Written as DNA, the CDR3 is TGCGCCAGCAGCAAGGCAGTAGCGGGAGCCCAAGAGACCCAGTACTTC. Translating gives CASSKAVAGAQETQYF.